Presented here are 14 T cell receptor beta chains from one specimen sequenced in a study of cytomegalovirus exposure and HLA in healthy donors. In the PCR, 60 Vbeta and 13 Jbeta primers were used. Sequenced by immunoSEQ multiplex PCR; TCRdb stores in-frame clones only, minus some. The repertoire table contains approximately 110,000 clones. Sequenced: PBMCs. The origin of the receptors is a man between 18 and 35 years old in good health and CMV-seronegative.

CDR3 DNA: TGTGCCTGGATTAAACGGGGGAAAGGACTAGCGGGAGGTACAAGGAGTGAGCAGTTCTTC. Translating it yields CAWIKRGKGLAGGTRSEQFF. The rearrangement joins TRBV30 to TRBJ2-1; TRBD2 matches at 14 bases. V shed 4 bases, J shed 9 bases, and the junction held 23 bases outside the gene matches. This CDR3 region has 20 residues. Germline V gene lookup returns CDR1 GTSNPN and CDR2 SVGIG (reference sequence).

The chain joins TRBV9 to TRBJ2-2; TRBD1 aligns across 8 bases. Germline loops: CDR1 SGDLS, CDR2 YYNGEE. The trim removed 1 base at V and 3 bases at J, leaving 2 bases unmatched. This CDR3 has 15 residues. The CDR3 DNA sequence: TGTGCCAGCAGCGTACAGGGGGCATACACCGGGGAGCTGTTTTTT. This sequence encodes CASSVQGAYTGELFF.

The V and J genes are TRBV30 and TRBJ1-2; the match to TRBD1 covers 7 bases. CDR3 size: 13 residues. Germline assignment: CDR1 GTSNPN and CDR2 SVGIG (reference sequence). V was clipped by 2 bases and J by 8 bases; unmatched bases: 8. This CDR3 reads CAWSQQGLGGYTF. In DNA, the CDR3 is TGTGCCTGGAGTCAACAGGGGTTGGGGGGCTACACCTTC.

The chain uses TRBV2 and TRBJ1-2, with 11 bases fitting TRBD1. Germline V CDR1 and CDR2: SNHLY, FYNNEI. The CDR3 totals 16 residues. V shed 6 bases, J shed 5 bases, and the junction held 11 bases outside the gene matches. For the CDR3, the DNA is TGTGCCAGCAGGAATGAAGGGACAGGGGGTCGGTATGGCTACACCTTC. Protein: CASRNEGTGGRYGYTF.

The genes are TRBV6-6 and TRBJ2-2, with a weak D call TRBD1 (5 bases). There are 14 residues in the CDR3. In germline, CDR1 is MNHNY, CDR2 SVGAGI (reference sequence). V lost 6 bases and J lost 1, with 9 bases in between. This chain's CDR3 is CASSTTVNTGELFF. The CDR3 nucleotides read TGTGCCAGCAGCACGACAGTGAACACCGGGGAGCTGTTTTTT.

The chain links TRBV7-6 to TRBJ2-3, with a possible D match to TRBD2 (6 bases). The CDR3 length is 17 residues. V was pared by 1 base and J by 0 bases, with 14 bases between. Germline-derived CDR1 and CDR2 are SGHVS and FNYEAQ. In nucleotides, the CDR3 is TGTGCCAGCAGCTTAGGGGCTAGCGCCTCTAGCACAGATACGCAGTATTTT. Amino acid sequence: CASSLGASASSTDTQYF. Full variable domain (rest looked up from reference TRBV7-6 and TRBJ2-3): GAGVSQSPRYKVTKRGQDVALRCDPISGHVSLYWYRQALGQGPEFLTYFNYEAQQDKSGLPNDRFSAERPEGSISTLTIQRTEQRDSAMYRCASSLGASASSTDTQYFGPGTRLTVL.

This chain connects TRBV6-1 to TRBJ1-1; D is unclear. This CDR3 has 12 amino acids. The germline gives CDR1 MNHNS, CDR2 SASEGT. Between the trimmed V and J ends, which lost 4 bases and 6 bases, there was a span of 9 bases. This chain's CDR3 is CASSAGGAEAFF. As DNA, the CDR3 is TGTGCCAGCAGTGCGGGCGGGGCTGAAGCTTTCTTT.

The rearrangement uses TRBV7-2 and TRBJ1-4; D unresolved. CDR1 SGHTA and CDR2 FQGNSA come from the germline V gene. This CDR3 is built from 16 residues. Trimming took off 1 base at V and 5 bases at J, with 14 bases between the two ends. CDR3 sequence: CASSLGGPPGNEKLFF. CDR3 nucleotide sequence: TGTGCCAGCAGCTTAGGAGGGCCACCTGGGAATGAAAAACTGTTTTTT.

This sequence joins TRBV5-1 and TRBJ2-3; tentatively, D is TRBD1 (6 bases). Germline values: CDR1 SGHRS, CDR2 YFSETQ. The V and J ends lost 7 bases and 0 bases respectively, with 15 bases between them. CDR3 size: 15 residues. Here the CDR3 DNA reads TGCGCCAGCGGGCCGGGACAACCTAGCACAGATACGCAGTATTTT. Translation: CASGPGQPSTDTQYF. The full variable domain, completed using reference TRBV5-1 and TRBJ2-3, is KAGVTQTPRYLIKTRGQQVTLSCSPISGHRSVSWYQQTPGQGLQFLFEYFSETQRNKGNFPGRFSGRQFSNSRSEMNVSTLELGDSALYLCASGPGQPSTDTQYFGPGTRLTVL.

This chain links TRBV6-1 with TRBJ2-5; 7 bases align to TRBD2. This CDR3 is built from 15 residues. Trimming at V came to 7 bases and at J to 7 bases, leaving 15 bases not matched to a gene. The V gene's germline CDR1 is MNHNS and CDR2 SASEGT. CDR3 coding DNA: TGTGCCAGCATTAGAGCGGGGCCGGGGGTCGGGACCCAGTACTTC. This codes for CASIRAGPGVGTQYF.

The chain joins TRBV12-5 to TRBJ2-7; D gene uncertain. CDR1 LGHNT and CDR2 FRNRAP come from the germline V gene. The CDR3 is 13 amino acids. Trimming pared 4 bases from V and 6 bases from J, leaving 13 bases between. In DNA, the CDR3 is TGTGCTAGTGGTTGGGCTATTGCAGGCGAGCAGTACTTC. The encoded protein is CASGWAIAGEQYF.

The V call is TRBV27, the J call TRBJ1-2; TRBD1 matches 8 bases. From germline, CDR1 is MNHEY and CDR2 SMNVEV (reference sequence). J gave up 0 bases and V 3 bases, and 3 bases lay outside the gene matches. The CDR3 is 15 amino acids. CDR3: CASSLQTGANYGYTF. CDR3 sequence (DNA): TGTGCCAGCAGTTTGCAGACAGGGGCTAACTATGGCTACACCTTC.

This chain connects TRBV9 to TRBJ1-2; D gene ambiguous. The germline V gene encodes CDR1 SGDLS and CDR2 YYNGEE. The CDR3 is 14 amino acids. Deletions cut 0 bases from V and 4 bases from J, with 10 bases between. DNA of the CDR3: TGTGCCAGCAGCGTAGATCTCGCGGGCTATGGCTACACCTTC. Its translation: CASSVDLAGYGYTF. The whole variable domain, filled in from reference TRBV9 and TRBJ1-2, reads DSGVTQTPKHLITATGQRVTLRCSPRSGDLSVYWYQQSLDQGLQFLIQYYNGEERAKGNILERFSAQQFPDLHSELNLSSLELGDSALYFCASSVDLAGYGYTFGSGTRLTVV.

The chain is built from TRBV30 and TRBJ2-2, with a weak D call TRBD2 (7 bases). V was clipped by 1 base and J by 5 bases, with 17 bases between them. The CDR3 is made up of 16 amino acids. Germline CDR1 reads GTSNPN; CDR2 reads SVGIG (reference sequence). The chain's CDR3 is CAWSAVWGGGTGELFF. In DNA form, the CDR3 reads TGTGCCTGGAGTGCCGTTTGGGGGGGCGGGACCGGGGAGCTGTTTTTT.